This T cell receptor (beta chain) was profiled in a study of blood T cell repertoires in COVID-19. Trimming stripped 3 bases from V and 6 bases from J, with 15 bases between. The V gene's germline CDR1 is SGHVS and CDR2 FQNEAQ. The CDR3 is made up of 16 amino acids. Participant ages covered roughly 18 to 89 years across 24 US areas. Two negative PCRs, clearance, or symptom resolution characterized the recovered Cohort 3 donors. Sequencing used immunoSEQ multiplex PCR; TCRdb keeps in-frame clones, though not all of them. The repertoire includes 110,000 to 150,000 clones, around 80% of them detected once, and 5% to 6.5% sits in the top ten.

This sequence joins TRBV7-8 and TRBJ1-6; possibly TRBD1 for D (6 bases). This TCR was sampled from a woman aged 45-65 years who had recovered from COVID-19. The sample taken for sequencing was PBMCs or T cells enriched from blood (not recorded which). The CDR3 nucleotides are TGTGCCAGCAGCTTTTCAGGGGTCCCGGGTAATTCACCCCTCCACTTT. As protein: CASSFSGVPGNSPLHF.